Presented here are 12 T cell receptor beta chains from one specimen sequenced in a study of blood T cell repertoires in COVID-19. TCRdb's copy holds only in-frame clones and misses some; the assay was immunoSEQ multiplex PCR. The table records under 200,000 clones, less than 85% of them present only once. The sample consisted of PBMCs or T cells enriched from blood (not recorded which). These receptors all stem from a woman aged 55 to 70 with acute COVID-19.

This clone was picked up one time. The rearrangement uses TRBV2 and TRBJ1-6; TRBD1 agrees at 7 bases. The ends lost 6 bases at V and 1 base at J; junction bases unmatched: 15. The CDR3 is 19 amino acids. Germline CDR1 is SNHLY and CDR2 is FYNNEI. The CDR3 sequence: CASRSRDSLFESYNSPLHF. As DNA, the CDR3 is TGTGCCAGCAGATCCCGGGACAGTCTCTTTGAATCCTATAATTCACCCCTCCACTTT.

The chain has TRBV6-5 and TRBJ2-1; the D gene is possibly TRBD1 (6 bases). CDR1 and CDR2 from the germline V gene are MNHEY and SVGAGI. The CDR3 is made up of 15 amino acids. Trimming cost V 2 bases and J 7 bases, with 15 bases left between them. The CDR3 protein is CASSYGGGGGNEQFF. In DNA form, the CDR3 reads TGTGCCAGCAGTTACGGTGGGGGCGGTGGAAATGAGCAGTTCTTC.

CDR3 nucleotides: TGCGCCAGCAGCCAAGCCGGGATCCTGAACACTGAAGCTTTCTTT. Translating gives CASSQAGILNTEAFF. The gene calls are TRBV4-1 and TRBJ1-1; no reliable D call. The CDR3 has 15 amino acids. Germline values: CDR1 MGHRA, CDR2 YSYEKL. V was trimmed by 1 base and J by 0 bases, leaving 9 bases between them.

The rearrangement links TRBV7-2 to TRBJ1-2, with D possibly TRBD1 on 5 matching bases. The germline gives CDR1 SGHTA, CDR2 FQGNSA. Trimming left V 1 base short and J 5 bases short, with 20 bases between. CDR3 length: 17 amino acids. The CDR3 reads CASSLEVRVLNLYGYTF. CDR3 sequence (DNA): TGTGCCAGCAGCTTAGAGGTCAGGGTGCTAAACCTATATGGCTACACCTTC. The entire variable domain, with the rest obtained from reference TRBV7-2 and TRBJ1-2, is as follows: GAGVSQSPSNKVTEKGKDVELRCDPISGHTALYWYRQSLGQGLEFLIYFQGNSAPDKSGLPSDRFSAERTGGSVSTLTIQRTQQEDSAVYLCASSLEVRVLNLYGYTFGSGTRLTVV.

CDR3 in DNA: TGTGCCAGCAGCTGGGGACGGTCCGGGAGTCACAGGCCCCAGCATTTT. Protein: CASSWGRSGSHRPQHF. J is TRBJ1-5 and V is TRBV5-5, with D possibly TRBD1 on 5 matching bases. V was pared by 3 bases and J by 9 bases, with 22 bases between. Per germline, CDR1 SGHKS and CDR2 YYEKEE (reference sequence). CDR3 length: 16 residues.

This chain connects TRBV20-1 to TRBJ2-2, with TRBD2 matching over 12 bases. The ends lost 3 bases at V and 7 bases at J; junction bases unmatched: 3. CDR3 length equals 14 residues. From germline, CDR1 is DFQATT and CDR2 SNEGSKA (reference sequence). The CDR3 protein is CSASASGRGGELFF. The CDR3 nucleotides are TGCAGTGCTAGTGCTAGCGGGAGGGGCGGGGAGCTGTTTTTT.

The chain employs TRBV9 and TRBJ1-2, with D perhaps TRBD1 (5 bases). The CDR3 length is 15 residues. V gave up 4 bases and J gave up 1 base, with 14 bases separating them. The germline V gene has CDR1 SGDLS and CDR2 YYNGEE. CDR3 amino acids: CASSSGHTLNYGYTF. The DNA of the CDR3 is TGTGCCAGCAGCTCAGGACATACCCTTAACTATGGCTACACCTTC.

The chain recombines TRBV6-2 or TRBV6-3 with TRBJ2-1; TRBD1 matches at 7 bases. After removal of 4 bases from V and 4 bases from J, the junction contained 10 bases not matched to a gene. Germline CDR1 is MNHEY and CDR2 is SVGEGT. The CDR3 length is 16 residues. The CDR3 sequence: CASSSPTGAWYNEQFF. The CDR3 nucleotides are TGTGCCAGCAGTTCGCCTACAGGGGCCTGGTACAATGAGCAGTTCTTC.

The rearrangement uses TRBV24-1 and TRBJ2-5; TRBD1 is a possible D gene (6 bases). The CDR3 consists of 15 residues. Trimming left V 4 bases short and J 5 bases short, with 16 bases between. CDR1 and CDR2 (germline): KGHDR, SFDVKD. The CDR3 loop is CATSDGTPEGETQYF. The CDR3 DNA reads TGTGCCACCAGTGACGGGACACCAGAAGGGGAGACCCAGTACTTC.

The genes are TRBV11-2 and TRBJ1-1; tentatively, D is TRBD1 (6 bases). Trimming removed 7 bases at V and 4 bases at J, with 28 bases between. This CDR3 comprises 18 residues. Germline loops: CDR1 SGHAT, CDR2 FQNNGV. The DNA for the CDR3 is TGTGCCAGCAAATTTTGGGAGGGATCGGTTTCGGGGGCCACTGAAGCTTTCTTT. Translation gives CASKFWEGSVSGATEAFF.

The chain couples TRBV25-1 to TRBJ1-6; D ambiguous. Germline values: CDR1 MGHDK, CDR2 SYGVNS. This CDR3 comprises 14 residues. V was shortened by 5 bases and J by 3 bases, with 8 bases between the two germline ends. The CDR3 sequence is CASSQPGYNSPLHF. DNA of the CDR3: TGTGCCAGCAGTCAGCCGGGCTATAATTCACCCCTCCACTTT.

This clone was counted a single time. The V call is TRBV5-1, the J call TRBJ2-7, with D tentatively TRBD1 (7 bases). The length of the CDR3 is 17 residues. Germline V gene data show CDR1 as SGHRS and CDR2 as YFSETQ. Trimming left V 0 bases short and J 0 bases short, with 16 bases between. The DNA for the CDR3 is TGCGCCAGCAGCTTGGGCCTGACAGGGAGGAACTCCTACGAGCAGTACTTC. Protein sequence: CASSLGLTGRNSYEQYF. The complete variable domain, with remaining parts taken from reference TRBV5-1 and TRBJ2-7, reads KAGVTQTPRYLIKTRGQQVTLSCSPISGHRSVSWYQQTPGQGLQFLFEYFSETQRNKGNFPGRFSGRQFSNSRSEMNVSTLELGDSALYLCASSLGLTGRNSYEQYFGPGTRLTVT.